Ten or more counts support the clone carrying this T cell receptor (beta chain). Using its own MiXCR run on the 5' RACE reads, TCRdb lists one record per CDR3 protein. The data contain approximately 45,000 distinct CDR3 sequences, 5.5% to 6.5% of them singletons. The data were taken from a study of early T cells in non-severe SARS-CoV-2 infection. Sequencing was carried out using whole blood. The TCR sequence derives from an adult who was a healthcare worker with PCR-confirmed SARS-CoV-2 infection or an uninfected control (not recorded which).

The CDR3 loop is CASSHAKHRQETQYF. The CDR3 nucleotides read TGTGCCAGCAGCCACGCCAAGCACAGACAAGAGACCCAGTACTTC. This chain joins TRBV11-2 and TRBJ2-5; D is uncertain. Trimming left V 5 bases short and J 2 bases short, with 15 bases between. The CDR3 has 15 amino acids. Germline values: CDR1 SGHAT, CDR2 FQNNGV.